The entry that follows covers one TCR beta chain sequence. Its antigen is unidentified. These data are taken from a study of cytomegalovirus exposure and HLA in healthy donors. General study findings and limits: Likely technical artifact: a cluster of highly shared sequence variants. A later analysis showed that HLA-associated TCR beta chains had undergone more clonal expansion than equally common others. Most TCR beta V segments were productive about 87% or about 30% of the time in an earlier analysis. The study dropped some indistinguishable V segments, TRBV6-2 and TRBV6-3 among them.

Amplification used 60 Vbeta primers and 13 Jbeta primers. Assay used: immunoSEQ multiplex PCR; TCRdb lists only in-frame clones, some missing. The data contain under 200,000 clones, 75% to 90% of them singletons. Germline CDR1 reads MNHNS; CDR2 reads SASEGT. V gave up 6 bases and J gave up 0 bases, with 9 bases separating them. The CDR3 is 14 amino acids. The receptor's source is a woman between 25 and 40 years old in good health and CMV-seronegative. This chain uses TRBV6-1 with TRBJ1-5; D is perhaps TRBD1 (5 bases). The sequenced sample consisted of PBMCs. DNA of the CDR3: TGTGCCAGCAGGACAGATTATAGCAATCAGCCCCAGCATTTT. This codes for CASRTDYSNQPQHF.